The subject of this entry is one T cell receptor (beta chain). Its antigen remains unidentified. The data originate from a study of CD8+ T cells in alopecia areata. Study-wide results and limits: Normal-skin resident alphabeta T cells also appear among scalp sample sequences.

CDR3 size: 14 residues. Germline V gene lookup returns CDR1 SEHNR and CDR2 FQNEAQ (reference sequence). V shed 3 bases and J shed 6 bases, with 14 bases lying between them. Extracted from the samples, RNA was reverse transcribed into cDNA to serve as the sequencing template. Using immunoSEQ multiplex PCR, the repertoire was profiled, and TCRdb retains in-frame clones only, with some absent. The sample consists of under 75,000 clones, approximately 43% of them appearing once. Sequenced material: CD8+ T cells sorted from blood, taken at week 0. The V gene is TRBV7-9, the J gene TRBJ1-2; tentative D call: TRBD1 (5 bases). The origin of this receptor is a human donor with alopecia areata. CDR3 region: CASSLGERGNGYTF. CDR3 DNA: TGTGCCAGCAGCTTGGGGGAAAGGGGAAATGGCTACACCTTC.